The 15 T cell receptor beta chains below were found in one sample sequenced in a study of T cell changes during pregnancy in multiple sclerosis (dated by TCRdb to about 2019). Libraries were constructed by the immunoSEQ multiplex PCR assay. As stored in TCRdb, this immuneACCESS dataset retains in-frame rearrangements with V and J assigned. A fraction of the clones does not appear; measured against another copy, unresolved V genes explain less than half of the discrepancy, and the remainder lacks a known reason. For this sample the table gives 55,000 to 65,000 clones, of which approximately 90% were detected only once. Roughly 0.89% of the sample belongs to the ten largest clones. Sequenced here: peripheral blood, sampled in the first trimester of pregnancy. Receptors originate from a female donor in good health, enrolled as a control in a pregnancy study.

The chain couples TRBV7-2 to TRBJ2-5; TRBD1 aligns across 9 bases. The V and J ends lost 6 bases and 1 base, in that order; junction bases with no gene match: 12. This CDR3 is 17 amino acids long. Germline V gene data show CDR1 as SGHTA and CDR2 as FQGNSA. The CDR3 is CASSSPGQGTIQETQYF. In DNA form, the CDR3 reads TGTGCCAGCAGTTCCCCGGGACAGGGCACCATCCAAGAGACCCAGTACTTC. The full variable domain, rest sourced from reference TRBV7-2 and TRBJ2-5, is GAGVSQSPSNKVTEKGKDVELRCDPISGHTALYWYRQSLGQGLEFLIYFQGNSAPDKSGLPSDRFSAERTGGSVSTLTIQRTQQEDSAVYLCASSSPGQGTIQETQYFGPGTRLLVL.

This chain connects TRBV6-5 to TRBJ2-7, with TRBD1 matching 9 bases. The junction had 0 bases not matched to a gene; V was cut back by 2 bases and J by 4 bases. This CDR3 comprises 13 residues. The germline V gene has CDR1 MNHEY and CDR2 SVGAGI. DNA for the CDR3: TGTGCCAGCAGTTACGACAGGGGGTACGAGCAGTACTTC. Translating it yields CASSYDRGYEQYF.

V is TRBV18 and J is TRBJ1-2; 8 positions agree with TRBD1. The length of the CDR3 is 18 residues. The trim removed 2 bases at V and 4 bases at J, leaving 15 bases unmatched. Germline V gene sequence: CDR1 KGHSH, CDR2 LQKENI. CDR3 amino acids: CASSPESPWAGGVYGYTF. CDR3 bases: TGTGCCAGCTCACCAGAATCCCCATGGGCAGGGGGCGTCTATGGCTACACCTTC.

This sequence joins TRBV25-1 and TRBJ2-5; weak D call: TRBD1 (6 bases). The CDR3 is 15 residues long. Germline V gene lookup returns CDR1 MGHDK and CDR2 SYGVNS. The germline V and J ends were trimmed by 3 bases and 0 bases, with 11 bases remaining between them. The CDR3 nucleotides read TGTGCCAGCAGTGATGTAGGGGACAACCAAGAGACCCAGTACTTC. Translating it yields CASSDVGDNQETQYF.

The V and J genes are TRBV7-9 and TRBJ1-1; 10 bases are a match to TRBD1. V was clipped by 5 bases and J by 1 base; unmatched bases: 7. Germline CDR1 and CDR2: SEHNR and FQNEAQ (reference sequence). The CDR3 totals 16 residues. The CDR3 loop is CASSPQGQGPNTEAFF. CDR3 in DNA: TGTGCCAGCAGCCCCCAGGGACAGGGGCCGAACACTGAAGCTTTCTTT.

The chain links TRBV5-1 to TRBJ2-5, with 8 bases matching TRBD2. CDR1 SGHRS and CDR2 YFSETQ come from the germline V gene. The CDR3 spans 15 residues. V lost 1 base and J lost 5; bases outside the gene matches: 7. The CDR3 DNA reads TGCGCCAGCAGCTTGTTGAGCGGGGGTGGGGAGACCCAGTACTTC. It encodes CASSLLSGGGETQYF.

The genes are TRBV7-9 and TRBJ1-1; 9 bases agree with TRBD1. With V trimmed by 1 base and J by 3 bases, 3 bases remained unmatched. Germline CDR1 is SEHNR and CDR2 is FQNEAQ (reference sequence). The CDR3 contains 15 residues. CDR3 amino acids: CASSLGDREDTEAFF. In nucleotides, the CDR3 is TGTGCCAGCAGCTTAGGGGACAGGGAAGACACTGAAGCTTTCTTT.

V and J are TRBV2 and TRBJ1-2, with 7 bases that match TRBD1. The CDR3 is 12 amino acids. V shed 10 bases and J 2 bases; nucleotides not matched to a gene: 4. Germline V lookup: CDR1 SNHLY, CDR2 FYNNEI. The CDR3 reads CAKATGNYGYTF. The CDR3 DNA reads as TGTGCCAAGGCGACAGGGAACTATGGCTACACCTTC.

The CDR3 coding sequence is TGTGCCATCAGCAGGACGTCACAGGCACCCTCCTACGAGCAGTACTTC. This sequence encodes CAISRTSQAPSYEQYF. The chain joins TRBV10-3 to TRBJ2-7; D possibly corresponds to TRBD1 (5 bases). CDR3 length: 16 residues. Germline V gives CDR1 ENHRY, CDR2 SYGVKD. The V end lost 6 bases, the J end lost 0 bases, and 18 bases lay between the germline ends.

In nucleotides, the CDR3 is TGCGCCAGCAGCCAAGGAAGGAGCGGTATGGGGAATGAGCAGTTCTTC. It encodes CASSQGRSGMGNEQFF. J is TRBJ2-1 and V is TRBV4-3, with TRBD2 as a possible D gene (5 bases). The CDR3 extends over 16 amino acids. Germline lookup yields CDR1 LGHNA and CDR2 YSLEER. The ends were cut back, 1 base at V and 7 bases at J, with 17 bases in the middle.

This rearrangement joins TRBV5-6 to TRBJ2-7; 8 bases are shared with TRBD1. Germline V gives CDR1 SGHDT, CDR2 YYEEEE. The CDR3 has 15 amino acids. After removal of 0 bases from V and 4 bases from J, the junction contained 6 bases not matched to a gene. Here the CDR3 reads CASSLDPQGVYEQYF. The DNA of the CDR3 is TGTGCCAGCAGCTTGGATCCACAGGGGGTTTACGAGCAGTACTTC.

The chain links TRBV5-4 to TRBJ2-2, with 9 bases matching TRBD1. Germline assignment: CDR1 SGHNT and CDR2 YYREEE (reference sequence). V dropped 0 bases and J dropped 2; count of bases not matched to a gene: 8. This CDR3 spans 18 amino acids. The CDR3 here is CASSLGVGDRVNTGELFF. The CDR3 DNA reads as TGTGCCAGCAGCTTGGGCGTTGGGGACAGGGTAAACACCGGGGAGCTGTTTTTT.

The chain carries TRBV7-6 and TRBJ1-1; no firm D call. The CDR3 contains 11 residues. Germline-derived CDR1 and CDR2 are SGHVS and FNYEAQ. The chain's CDR3 is CVITSGTEAFF. The CDR3 nucleotides read TGTGTCATAACCAGCGGCACTGAAGCTTTCTTT.

This chain joins TRBV27 and TRBJ1-1; D possibly corresponds to TRBD1 (6 bases). CDR1 is MNHEY, CDR2 SMNVEV, per germline (reference sequence). There are 13 residues in the CDR3. V lost 5 bases, J lost 6 bases, and 13 bases lay in between. CDR3 sequence (DNA): TGTGCCAGCAGTCCAACACAGGGTTCTGAAGCTTTCTTT. Its protein product is CASSPTQGSEAFF.

The rearrangement uses TRBV6-1 and TRBJ2-5; tentative D call: TRBD1 (6 bases). V lost 2 bases and J lost 2, with 15 bases in between. CDR3 length equals 16 residues. Germline CDR1 MNHNS, CDR2 SASEGT. In nucleotides, the CDR3 is TGTGCCAGCAGTGAAAATCTGGGACAAGAACAAGAGACCCAGTACTTC. This translates into CASSENLGQEQETQYF.